This is a list of T cell receptor beta chains from one sample in a study of shared clonotypes between healthy human individuals. Assay used: immunoSEQ multiplex PCR; TCRdb lists only in-frame clones, some missing. Found here are some 2.4 million clones, roughly 93% of them singletons; the top ten hold 0.36%. Sequencing input: naive CD4+ T cells from PBMCs. The receptors shown here come from a man younger than 35 in good health. Some clones in this sample may be carry-over from other donors' samples. Each CDR3 is given without its conserved first and last residue. Each record gives: J gene, V gene, CDR3 protein.

>TRBJ1-1|TRBV5-5
ASTYGTANTEAF
>TRBJ2-1|TRBV5-1
ASSSPRTSGRKAPLLGEQF
>TRBJ2-7|TRBV5-1
ASSSATSSSYEQY
>TRBJ2-4|TRBV5-5
ASGSAQGAKNIQY
>TRBJ2-5|TRBV27
ASSPRLGRGETQY
>TRBJ1-5|TRBV19
ASSNRGDRSNQPQH
>TRBJ2-7|TRBV18
ASSPGGALNTYEQY
>TRBJ2-5|TRBV19
ASSPHPSTGAGETQY
>TRBJ2-2|TRBV4-3
ASSQEGGVSGELF
>TRBJ1-5|TRBV19
ASSPGVRDHQPQH
>TRBJ1-2|TRBV19
ASSIGRGYGYT
>TRBJ2-1|TRBV5-6
ASSLAGGLDEQF
>TRBJ1-2|TRBV6-4
ASSEQGHGYT
>TRBJ1-1|TRBV13
ASSRTGAPGNTEAF
>TRBJ2-5|TRBV6-5
ASSYQGGRETQY
>TRBJ2-1|TRBV6-1
ASRGGLRMDQQF
>TRBJ2-7|TRBV18
ASSPGREPYEQY
>TRBJ1-1|TRBV28
ASSTLTAEAF
>TRBJ2-3|TRBV19
ASSILAGQTDTQY
>TRBJ1-4|TRBV5-1
ASKNSANEKLF
>TRBJ1-4|TRBV5-1
ASSLGRGNEKLF
>TRBJ2-5|TRBV13
ASSGSLGPRY
>TRBJ1-5|TRBV10-3
ASSAGASQPQH
>TRBJ2-3|TRBV5-1
ASSLAVRKEDTQY
>TRBJ2-7|TRBV7-3
ASSFGSGRALYEQY
>TRBJ1-1|TRBV27
ASSPLALTWAVNTEAF
>TRBJ1-3|TRBV12-2
ASRRDRVQGVSGNTIY
>TRBJ2-7|TRBV28
ASSLENEQY
>TRBJ2-7|TRBV11-3
ASSPPRGTLGEQY
>TRBJ2-7|TRBV18
ASSSWTGDEQY
>TRBJ2-1|TRBV5-1
ASSLGGNRLNEQF
>TRBJ1-2|TRBV30
AWSAQRGINGYT
>TRBJ1-5|TRBV18
ASSPAPPQGNQPQH
>TRBJ1-6|TRBV15
ATSSSTGWGSPLH
>TRBJ2-1|TRBV5-1
ASSSEVGGDEQF
>TRBJ1-2|TRBV5-4
ASSLTVGGYT
>TRBJ2-5|TRBV2
ANSRGPTRRETQY
>TRBJ1-2|TRBV6-1
ASSEVRGRSWTLNYGYT
>TRBJ2-1|TRBV7-9
ASSSGTLDNEQF
>TRBJ2-1|TRBV28
ASSLGGSYNEQF
>TRBJ1-2|TRBV9
ASSVVTANYGYT
>TRBJ2-7|TRBV7-2
ASSLSWAREQY